These 22 T cell receptor beta chains came from one sample sequenced in a study of T cell changes during pregnancy in multiple sclerosis. Only in-frame clones appear in the TCRdb table, and some are missing; sequencing was by immunoSEQ multiplex PCR. The table shows about 41,000 clones, with roughly 90% occurring only once. Material: CD8+ T cells from peripheral blood mononuclear cells, obtained in the third trimester of pregnancy. Receptors were obtained from a female donor with multiple sclerosis, enrolled in a pregnancy study.

The chain couples TRBV18 to TRBJ1-1, with a possible D match to TRBD1 (5 bases). Germline V lookup: CDR1 KGHSH, CDR2 LQKENI. V was trimmed by 0 bases and J by 5 bases, leaving 13 bases between them. The CDR3 contains 15 residues. The CDR3 DNA reads TGTGCCAGCTCACCACCGGCCGGGGGGGAGACTGAAGCTTTCTTT. This gives the protein CASSPPAGGETEAFF.

This sequence joins TRBV4-2 and TRBJ1-1; D is perhaps TRBD1 (6 bases). V lost 2 bases and J 3 bases, leaving 13 bases between the germline ends. The CDR3 loop spans 15 amino acids. Germline CDR1 reads LGHNA; CDR2 reads YNFKEQ. The chain's CDR3 is CASSQPRGMDTEAFF. The CDR3 DNA is TGTGCCAGCAGCCAACCCAGGGGAATGGACACTGAAGCTTTCTTT.

The chain links TRBV11-2 to TRBJ2-3; 8 positions agree with TRBD1. Trimming at V came to 5 bases and at J to 4 bases, leaving 8 bases not matched to a gene. The germline V gene encodes CDR1 SGHAT and CDR2 FQNNGV. The CDR3 length is 15 residues. The CDR3 sequence: CASSEGQGSADTQYF. CDR3 nucleotide sequence: TGTGCCAGCAGCGAAGGACAGGGCTCGGCAGATACGCAGTATTTT.

The rearrangement links TRBV6-4 to TRBJ2-3, with 7 nucleotides matching TRBD2. Germline values: CDR1 MRHNA, CDR2 SNTAGT. J was trimmed by 6 bases and V by 2 bases; bases with no gene match: 8. CDR3 size: 15 residues. CDR3 region: CASSDRAGTMDTQYF. DNA for the CDR3: TGTGCCAGCAGTGACAGAGCGGGAACGATGGATACGCAGTATTTT.

Only a few counts were recorded for this clone. V and J are TRBV7-9 and TRBJ2-3, with a weak D call TRBD2 (5 bases). The ends were cut back, 0 bases at V and 0 bases at J, with 7 bases in the middle. This CDR3 is 15 amino acids long. CDR1 SEHNR and CDR2 FQNEAQ come from the germline V gene (reference sequence). The CDR3 DNA reads as TGTGCCAGCAGCTTAGCGGAGGCTAGCACAGATACGCAGTATTTT. Amino acid sequence: CASSLAEASTDTQYF.

Only one count was recorded for this clone. This CDR3 reads CASSSWTQPGETQYF. Written as DNA, the CDR3 is TGTGCCAGCAGCTCCTGGACCCAACCGGGGGAGACCCAGTACTTC. J is TRBJ2-5 and V is TRBV11-2; weak D call: TRBD2 (5 bases). Trimming cost V 4 bases and J 5 bases, with 17 bases left between them. Germline CDR1 is SGHAT and CDR2 is FQNNGV. The CDR3 sequence is 15 residues long.

The chain couples TRBV7-2 to TRBJ2-3; perhaps TRBD1 as D (5 bases). V dropped 5 bases and J dropped 2 bases, with 14 bases sitting between them. Per the germline V gene, CDR1 is SGHTA and CDR2 is FQGNSA. The CDR3 has 15 amino acids. In DNA, the CDR3 is TGTGCCAGCAGCACAACCAGGGTCCTCACAGATACGCAGTATTTT. This translates into CASSTTRVLTDTQYF.

This chain uses TRBV7-3 with TRBJ1-1; the match to TRBD1 covers 9 bases. After removal of 5 bases from V and 5 bases from J, the junction contained 9 bases not matched to a gene. Per germline, CDR1 SGHTA and CDR2 FQGTGA. This CDR3 is 15 amino acids long. For the CDR3, the DNA is TGTGCCAGCAGCCTCATGACAGGGGGGATGACTGAAGCTTTCTTT. It translates to CASSLMTGGMTEAFF.

This chain joins TRBV6-1 and TRBJ2-1; D call uncertain. This CDR3 is 14 amino acids long. Trimming removed 0 bases at V and 4 bases at J, with 7 bases between. The germline V gene encodes CDR1 MNHNS and CDR2 SASEGT. CDR3 sequence (DNA): TGTGCCAGCAGTGAAGCCCCCCTGTACAATGAGCAGTTCTTC. This sequence encodes CASSEAPLYNEQFF.

V usage is TRBV11-2 and J usage is TRBJ2-7; 7 bases agree with TRBD2. The germline CDR1 and CDR2 sequences are SGHAT and FQNNGV. The CDR3 is made up of 14 amino acids. Trimming cost V 1 base and J 6 bases; bases outside gene matches: 6. The CDR3 sequence is CASSLAGAGVEQYF. CDR3 sequence (DNA): TGTGCCAGCAGCTTAGCTGGGGCGGGGGTCGAGCAGTACTTC.

J is TRBJ2-2 and V is TRBV7-2; D ambiguous. This CDR3 spans 11 amino acids. V lost 1 base and J 9 bases, leaving 3 bases between the germline ends. Germline-derived CDR1 and CDR2 are SGHTA and FQGNSA. The CDR3, as DNA: TGTGCCAGCAGCTTAGGGCGGGAGCTGTTTTTT. This sequence encodes CASSLGRELFF.

The CDR3 region has the DNA TGTGCCAGCAGTGGTCTTTCGGGGGAGCAGTACTTC. It specifies CASSGLSGEQYF. The V gene is TRBV2, the J gene TRBJ2-7; D may be TRBD2 (5 bases). The V end lost 4 bases, the J end lost 7 bases, and 11 bases lay between the germline ends. Germline-derived CDR1 and CDR2 are SNHLY and FYNNEI. The CDR3 contains 12 residues.

The V and J genes are TRBV9 and TRBJ1-3; D remains unclear. The V and J ends lost 0 bases and 3 bases respectively, with 7 bases between them. Per the germline V gene, CDR1 is SGDLS and CDR2 is YYNGEE. The CDR3 sequence is 14 residues long. The DNA of the CDR3 is TGTGCCAGCAGCGTAGGAGGAGGTGGAAACACCATATATTTT. Amino acid sequence: CASSVGGGGNTIYF.

The V and J genes are TRBV5-4 and TRBJ2-7; 8 bases fit TRBD1. CDR3 length equals 14 residues. Germline CDR1 reads SGHNT; CDR2 reads YYREEE (reference sequence). V lost 5 bases and J lost 4; bases outside the gene matches: 8. The CDR3 sequence: CASRSDRGGYEQYF. As DNA, the CDR3 is TGTGCCAGCAGGAGTGACAGGGGCGGGTACGAGCAGTACTTC. The entire variable domain, with the rest obtained from reference TRBV5-4 and TRBJ2-7, is as follows: ETGVTQSPTHLIKTRGQQVTLRCSSQSGHNTVSWYQQALGQGPQFIFQYYREEENGRGNFPPRFSGLQFPNYSSELNVNALELDDSALYLCASRSDRGGYEQYFGPGTRLTVT.

The chain has TRBV11-1 and TRBJ1-1, with 8 bases aligning to TRBD1. V was clipped by 4 bases and J by 0 bases; unmatched bases: 10. CDR3 length: 17 amino acids. Germline V gives CDR1 SGHAT, CDR2 FQDESV (reference sequence). The CDR3 nucleotides read TGTGCCAGCAGCTCCGGACAGGGTGAAGGGGTGAACACTGAAGCTTTCTTT. This translates into CASSSGQGEGVNTEAFF.

This chain connects TRBV27 to TRBJ2-1; no clear D. There are 17 residues in the CDR3. Germline assignment: CDR1 MNHEY and CDR2 SMNVEV (reference sequence). Trimming pared 2 bases from V and 0 bases from J, leaving 14 bases between. This CDR3 is CASSLTSGTSSYNEQFF. The CDR3, as DNA: TGTGCCAGCAGTTTAACATCAGGCACCAGCTCCTACAATGAGCAGTTCTTC.

The chain uses TRBV11-2 and TRBJ1-6; D gene uncertain. V lost 4 bases to trimming and J lost 10 bases, with 11 bases between them. Germline CDR1 reads SGHAT; CDR2 reads FQNNGV. This CDR3 has 13 residues. Here the CDR3 DNA reads TGTGCCAGCAGCTACGGTTCAGGATCACCCCTCCACTTT. As protein: CASSYGSGSPLHF.

For the CDR3, the DNA is TGTGCCAGCAGCTCACTAGCGGGAGGTCGGAATGAGCAGTTCTTC. Its translation is CASSSLAGGRNEQFF. The V and J genes are TRBV13 and TRBJ2-1; 12 bases align to TRBD2. In germline, CDR1 is PRHDT, CDR2 FYEKMQ (reference sequence). The CDR3 spans 15 residues. V shed 4 bases and J 7 bases; nucleotides not matched to a gene: 5.

The chain carries TRBV7-9 and TRBJ2-7; D not resolved. V lost 5 bases and J 2 bases, leaving 13 bases between the germline ends. The germline V gene encodes CDR1 SEHNR and CDR2 FQNEAQ (reference sequence). The CDR3 has 14 residues. The CDR3 protein is CASSKLTTPYEQYF. The DNA of the CDR3 is TGTGCCAGCAGCAAGCTGACAACCCCCTACGAGCAGTACTTC.

The V and J genes are TRBV5-4 and TRBJ2-7; D possibly corresponds to TRBD2 (6 bases). The CDR3 runs to 16 residues. Germline V gene data show CDR1 as SGHNT and CDR2 as YYREEE (reference sequence). Trimming took 4 bases from V and 0 from J, leaving 17 bases between them. The CDR3 coding sequence is TGTGCCAGCAGCCCCCCTAATCGGCGGGACTCCTACGAGCAGTACTTC. This sequence encodes CASSPPNRRDSYEQYF.

The chain combines TRBV27 with TRBJ2-7; weak D call: TRBD1 (5 bases). Trimming removed 0 bases at V and 0 bases at J, with 9 bases between. The CDR3 has 15 amino acids. The germline V gene has CDR1 MNHEY and CDR2 SMNVEV (reference sequence). This CDR3 reads CASSLSQTASYEQYF. DNA of the CDR3: TGTGCCAGCAGTTTATCCCAGACAGCCTCCTACGAGCAGTACTTC.

The rearrangement links TRBV11-2 to TRBJ2-7, with 8 positions matching TRBD1. The CDR3 covers 16 residues. Germline loops: CDR1 SGHAT, CDR2 FQNNGV. J lost 1 base, V lost 0 bases, and 5 bases had no gene match. The CDR3 reads CASSLERTGLSYEQYF. In DNA, the CDR3 is TGTGCCAGCAGCTTAGAGAGGACAGGGTTATCCTACGAGCAGTACTTC.